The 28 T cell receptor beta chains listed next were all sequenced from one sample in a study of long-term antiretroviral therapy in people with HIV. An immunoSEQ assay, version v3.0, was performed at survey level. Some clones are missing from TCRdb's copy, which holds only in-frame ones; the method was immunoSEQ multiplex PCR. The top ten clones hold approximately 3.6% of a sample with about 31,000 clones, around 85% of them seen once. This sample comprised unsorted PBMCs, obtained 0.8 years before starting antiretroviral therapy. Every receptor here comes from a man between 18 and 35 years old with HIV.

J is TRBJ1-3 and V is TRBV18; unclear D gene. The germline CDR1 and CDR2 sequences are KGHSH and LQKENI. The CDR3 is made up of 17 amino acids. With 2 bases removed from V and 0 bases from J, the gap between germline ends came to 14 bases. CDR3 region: CASSPRIRGSSGNTIYF. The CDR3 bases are TGTGCCAGCTCACCAAGAATTCGCGGGAGCTCTGGAAACACCATATATTTT. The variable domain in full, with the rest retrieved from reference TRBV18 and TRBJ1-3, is NAGVMQNPRHLVRRRGQEARLRCSPMKGHSHVYWYRQLPEEGLKFMVYLQKENIIDESGMPKERFSAEFPKEGPSILRIQQVVRGDSAAYFCASSPRIRGSSGNTIYFGEGSWLTVV.

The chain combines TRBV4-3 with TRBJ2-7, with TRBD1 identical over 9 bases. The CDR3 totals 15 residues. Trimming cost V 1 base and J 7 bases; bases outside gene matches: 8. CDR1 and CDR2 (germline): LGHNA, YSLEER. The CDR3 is CASSQAPGQGSEQYF. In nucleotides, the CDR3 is TGCGCCAGCAGCCAAGCCCCGGGACAGGGAAGTGAGCAGTACTTC.

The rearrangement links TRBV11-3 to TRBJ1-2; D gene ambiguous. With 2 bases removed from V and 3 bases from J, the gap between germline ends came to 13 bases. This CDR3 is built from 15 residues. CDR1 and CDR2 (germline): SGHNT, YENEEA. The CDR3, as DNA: TGTGCCAGCAGCTTAATTGCGGGTTTTGACTATGGCTACACCTTC. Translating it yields CASSLIAGFDYGYTF.

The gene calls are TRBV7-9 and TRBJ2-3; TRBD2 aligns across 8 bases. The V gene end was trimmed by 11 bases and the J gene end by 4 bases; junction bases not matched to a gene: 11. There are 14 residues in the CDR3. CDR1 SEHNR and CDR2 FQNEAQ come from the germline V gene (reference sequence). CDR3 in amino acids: CAGTRTSSPDTQYF. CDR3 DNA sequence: TGTGCCGGAACACGGACTAGCAGCCCAGATACGCAGTATTTT.

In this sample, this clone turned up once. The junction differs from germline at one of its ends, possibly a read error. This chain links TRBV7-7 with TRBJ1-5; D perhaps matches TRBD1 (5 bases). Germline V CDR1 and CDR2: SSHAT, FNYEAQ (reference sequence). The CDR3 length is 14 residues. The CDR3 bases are TGTGCTAGCAGGCAACCGGGGGTATTGGGTCCCCAGCATTTT. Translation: CASRQPGVLGPQHF.

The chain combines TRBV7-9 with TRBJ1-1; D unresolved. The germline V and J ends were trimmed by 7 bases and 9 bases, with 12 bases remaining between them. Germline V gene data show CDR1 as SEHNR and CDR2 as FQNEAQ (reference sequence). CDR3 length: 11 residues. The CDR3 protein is CASNSDGQAFF. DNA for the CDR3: TGTGCCAGCAACAGTGACGGTCAAGCTTTCTTT.

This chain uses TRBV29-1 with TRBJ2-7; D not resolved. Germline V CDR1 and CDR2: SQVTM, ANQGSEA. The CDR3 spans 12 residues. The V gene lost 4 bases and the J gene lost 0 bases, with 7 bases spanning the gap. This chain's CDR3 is CSVAHFSYEQYF. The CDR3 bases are TGCAGCGTTGCACACTTCTCCTACGAGCAGTACTTC.

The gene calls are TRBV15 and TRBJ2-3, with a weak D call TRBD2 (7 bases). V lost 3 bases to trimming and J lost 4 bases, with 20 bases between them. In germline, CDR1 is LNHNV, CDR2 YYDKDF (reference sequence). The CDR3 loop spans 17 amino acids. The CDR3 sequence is CATSRPGEGEGADTQYF. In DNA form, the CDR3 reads TGTGCCACCAGCAGGCCCGGGGAGGGGGAGGGTGCAGATACGCAGTATTTT. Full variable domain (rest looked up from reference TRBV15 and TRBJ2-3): DAMVIQNPRYQVTQFGKPVTLSCSQTLNHNVMYWYQQKSSQAPKLLFHYYDKDFNNEADTPDNFQSRRPNTSFCFLDIRSPGLGDTAMYLCATSRPGEGEGADTQYFGPGTRLTVL.

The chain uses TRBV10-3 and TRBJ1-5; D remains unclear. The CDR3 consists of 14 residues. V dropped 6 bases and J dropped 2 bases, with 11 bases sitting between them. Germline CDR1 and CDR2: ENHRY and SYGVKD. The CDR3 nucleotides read TGTGCCATCAGGGACGGCGGGGGCAATCAGCCCCAGCATTTT. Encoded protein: CAIRDGGGNQPQHF.

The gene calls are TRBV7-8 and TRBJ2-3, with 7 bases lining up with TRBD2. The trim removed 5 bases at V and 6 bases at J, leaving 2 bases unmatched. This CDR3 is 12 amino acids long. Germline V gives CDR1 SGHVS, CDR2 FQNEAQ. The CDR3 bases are TGTGCCAGCAGCAAAGCGGGGGATACGCAGTATTTT. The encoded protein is CASSKAGDTQYF.

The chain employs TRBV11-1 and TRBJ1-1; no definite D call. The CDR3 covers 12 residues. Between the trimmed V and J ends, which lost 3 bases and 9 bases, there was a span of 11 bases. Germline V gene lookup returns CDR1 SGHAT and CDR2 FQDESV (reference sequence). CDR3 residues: CASSFYSQQAFF. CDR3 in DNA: TGTGCCAGCAGCTTTTACAGTCAACAAGCTTTCTTT. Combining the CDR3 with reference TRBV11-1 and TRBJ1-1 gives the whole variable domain EAEVAQSPRYKITEKSQAVAFWCDPISGHATLYWYRQILGQGPELLVQFQDESVVDDSQLPKDRFSAERLKGVDSTLKIQPAELGDSAMYLCASSFYSQQAFFGQGTRLTVV.

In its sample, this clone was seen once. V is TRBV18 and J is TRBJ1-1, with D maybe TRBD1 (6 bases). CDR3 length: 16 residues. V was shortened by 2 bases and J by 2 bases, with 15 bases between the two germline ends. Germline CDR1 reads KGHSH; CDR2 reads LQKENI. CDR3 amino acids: CASSPRTEDPNTEAFF. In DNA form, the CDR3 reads TGTGCCAGCTCACCAAGGACAGAGGACCCTAACACTGAAGCTTTCTTT.

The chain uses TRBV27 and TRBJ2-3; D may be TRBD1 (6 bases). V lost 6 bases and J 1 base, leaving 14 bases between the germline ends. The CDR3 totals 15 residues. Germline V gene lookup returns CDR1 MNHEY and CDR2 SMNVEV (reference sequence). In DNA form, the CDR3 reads TGTGCCAGCAGCCTGATAGAGGGGGGCACAGATACGCAGTATTTT. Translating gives CASSLIEGGTDTQYF.

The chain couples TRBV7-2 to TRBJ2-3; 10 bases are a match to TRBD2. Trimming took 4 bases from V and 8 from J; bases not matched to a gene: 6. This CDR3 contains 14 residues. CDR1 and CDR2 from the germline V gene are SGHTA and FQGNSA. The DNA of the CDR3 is TGTGCCAGCAGCTCCGGGACTAGCGTGGCTACGCAGTATTTT. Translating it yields CASSSGTSVATQYF.

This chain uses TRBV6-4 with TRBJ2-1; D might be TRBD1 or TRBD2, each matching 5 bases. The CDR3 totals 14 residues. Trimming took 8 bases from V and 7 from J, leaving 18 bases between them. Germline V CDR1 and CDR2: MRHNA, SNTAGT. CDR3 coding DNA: TGTGCCAGCGCCCGGGACCCCTCAACGAATGAGCAGTTCTTC. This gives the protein CASARDPSTNEQFF.

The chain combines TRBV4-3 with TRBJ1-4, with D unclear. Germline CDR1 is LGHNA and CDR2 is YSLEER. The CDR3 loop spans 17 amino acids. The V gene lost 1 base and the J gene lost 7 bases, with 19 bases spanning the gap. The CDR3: CASSQGASGVLGEKLFF. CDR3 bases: TGCGCCAGCAGCCAAGGGGCCTCTGGGGTCTTAGGTGAAAAACTGTTTTTT.

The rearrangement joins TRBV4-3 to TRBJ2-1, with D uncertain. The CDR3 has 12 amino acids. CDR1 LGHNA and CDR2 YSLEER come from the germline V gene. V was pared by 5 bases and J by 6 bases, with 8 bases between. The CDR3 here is CASSYSSNEQFF. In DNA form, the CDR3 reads TGCGCCAGCAGCTATAGTAGCAATGAGCAGTTCTTC.

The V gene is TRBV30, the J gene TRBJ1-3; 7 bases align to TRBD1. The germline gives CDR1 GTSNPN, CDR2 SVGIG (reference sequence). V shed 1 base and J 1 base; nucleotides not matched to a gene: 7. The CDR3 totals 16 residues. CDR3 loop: CAWSGGDRISGNTIYF. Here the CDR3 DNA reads TGTGCCTGGAGTGGAGGGGACAGAATATCTGGAAACACCATATATTTT.

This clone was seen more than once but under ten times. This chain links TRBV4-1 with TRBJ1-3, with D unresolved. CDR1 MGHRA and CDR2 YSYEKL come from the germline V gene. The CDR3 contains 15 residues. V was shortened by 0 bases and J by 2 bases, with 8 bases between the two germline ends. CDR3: CASSQDSYTGNTIYF. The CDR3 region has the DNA TGCGCCAGCAGCCAAGATTCCTATACTGGAAACACCATATATTTT.

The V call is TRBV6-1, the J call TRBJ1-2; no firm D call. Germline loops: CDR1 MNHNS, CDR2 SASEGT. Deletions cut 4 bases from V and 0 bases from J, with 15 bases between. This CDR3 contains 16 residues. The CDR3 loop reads CASSGWERTTNYGYTF. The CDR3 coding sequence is TGTGCCAGCAGTGGCTGGGAGCGCACCACTAACTATGGCTACACCTTC.

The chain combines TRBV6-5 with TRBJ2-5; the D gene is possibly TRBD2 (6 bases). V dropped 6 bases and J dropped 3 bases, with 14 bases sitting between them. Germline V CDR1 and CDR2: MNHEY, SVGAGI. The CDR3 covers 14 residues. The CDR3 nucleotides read TGTGCCAGCAGCCCCGGAGGGCTCAAAGAGACCCAGTACTTC. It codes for CASSPGGLKETQYF.

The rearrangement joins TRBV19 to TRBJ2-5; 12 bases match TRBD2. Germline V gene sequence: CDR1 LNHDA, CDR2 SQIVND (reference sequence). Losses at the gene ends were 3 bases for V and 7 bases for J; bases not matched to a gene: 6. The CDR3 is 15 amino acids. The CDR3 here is CASSMIPSGGATQYF. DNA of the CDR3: TGTGCCAGTAGTATGATCCCTAGCGGGGGGGCGACCCAGTACTTC.

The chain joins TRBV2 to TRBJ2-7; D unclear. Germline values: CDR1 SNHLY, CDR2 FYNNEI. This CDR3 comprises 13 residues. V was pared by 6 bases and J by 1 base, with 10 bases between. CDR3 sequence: CASSIQTSYEQYF. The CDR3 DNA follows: TGTGCCAGCAGCATTCAGACTTCCTACGAGCAGTACTTC.

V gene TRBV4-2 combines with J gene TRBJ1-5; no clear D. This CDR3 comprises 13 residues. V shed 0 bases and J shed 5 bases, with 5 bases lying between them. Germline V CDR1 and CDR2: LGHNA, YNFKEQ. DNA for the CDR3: TGTGCCAGCAGCCAAGATGTAGATCAGCCCCAGCATTTT. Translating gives CASSQDVDQPQHF.

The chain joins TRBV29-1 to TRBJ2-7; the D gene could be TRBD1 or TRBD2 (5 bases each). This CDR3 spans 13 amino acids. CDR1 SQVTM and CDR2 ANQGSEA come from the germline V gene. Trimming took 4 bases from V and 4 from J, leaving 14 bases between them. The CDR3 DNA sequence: TGCAGCGTTGGGGGACGGCAAGTGTACGAGCAGTACTTC. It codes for CSVGGRQVYEQYF.

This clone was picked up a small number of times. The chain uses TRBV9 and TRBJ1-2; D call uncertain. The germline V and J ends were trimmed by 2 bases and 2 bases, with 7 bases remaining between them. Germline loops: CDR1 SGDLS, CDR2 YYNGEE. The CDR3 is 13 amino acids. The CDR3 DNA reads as TGTGCCAGCAGCGTCGAGCCCAACTATGGCTACACCTTC. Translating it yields CASSVEPNYGYTF.

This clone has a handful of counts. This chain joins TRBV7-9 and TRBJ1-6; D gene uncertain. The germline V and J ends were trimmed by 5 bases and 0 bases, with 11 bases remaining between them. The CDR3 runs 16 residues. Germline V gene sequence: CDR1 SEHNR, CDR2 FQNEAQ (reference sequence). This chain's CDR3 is CASSPSTSSYNSPLHF. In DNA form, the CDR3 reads TGTGCCAGCAGCCCTTCGACAAGCTCCTATAATTCACCCCTCCACTTT. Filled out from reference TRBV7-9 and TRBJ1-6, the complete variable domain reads DTGVSQNPRHKITKRGQNVTFRCDPISEHNRLYWYRQTLGQGPEFLTYFQNEAQLEKSRLLSDRFSAERPKGSFSTLEIQRTEQGDSAMYLCASSPSTSSYNSPLHFGNGTRLTVT.

CDR3: CASSLRRPGAPYEQYF. CDR3 coding DNA: TGTGCCAGCAGTCTCAGACGGCCAGGGGCACCTTACGAGCAGTACTTC. The chain has TRBV27 and TRBJ2-7; a possible D gene is TRBD1 (6 bases). Germline V lookup: CDR1 MNHEY, CDR2 SMNVEV (reference sequence). This CDR3 has 16 amino acids. With 5 bases removed from V and 4 bases from J, the gap between germline ends came to 21 bases.